Listed below are T cell receptor beta chains from one sample, sequenced in a study of CD8+ T cells in alopecia areata. Profiling relied on immunoSEQ multiplex PCR, and the TCRdb table lists in-frame clones only, not all of them. The sample shows about 270,000 clones, 60% of them seen only once. Sample: CD4+ T cells sorted from blood, taken at roughly week 52, from a patient treated with tofacitinib. These TCRs come from a human donor with alopecia areata. Both conserved end residues are part of each CDR3. The D gene is left open where the match is weak. Only part of the rows carry a size: once, few, many, or a class if the clone is expanded.

>.|once|TRBV6-1|TRBJ2-1
CASSAIGTQQFF
TGTGCCAGCAGCGCCATCGGGACTCAGCAGTTCTTC
>.|.|TRBV7-2|TRBJ2-4
CASSPDGVAKNIQYF
TGTGCCAGCAGCCCGGACGGGGTAGCCAAAAACATTCAGTACTTC
>TRBD2|few|TRBV4-2|TRBJ2-1
CASSQDLLGGDEQFF
TGTGCCAGCAGCCAAGATCTTCTGGGAGGGGATGAGCAGTTCTTC
>.|few|TRBV18|TRBJ2-5
CASSLAGGETQYF
TGTGCCAGCTCCCTGGCCGGGGGCGAGACCCAGTACTTC
>.|.|TRBV5-4|TRBJ2-5
CASSSIGETQYF
TGTGCCAGCAGCTCAATAGGAGAGACCCAGTACTTC
>.|.|TRBV29-1|TRBJ1-1
CSATAGVDRTEAFF
TGCAGCGCTACCGCAGGGGTGGATCGGACTGAAGCTTTCTTT
>.|.|TRBV16|TRBJ1-5
CASSYREGNQPQHF
TGTGCCAGCAGCTATAGGGAGGGCAATCAGCCCCAGCATTTT
>.|.|TRBV23-1|TRBJ2-7
CASSQDGHYEQYF
TGCGCCAGCAGTCAAGACGGACACTACGAGCAGTACTTC
>.|few|TRBV25-1|TRBJ1-1
CASSDSHTEAFF
TGTGCCAGCAGTGACAGCCACACTGAAGCTTTCTTT
>.|.|TRBV10-3|TRBJ2-5
CAIRPGFQETQYF
TGTGCCATCAGGCCCGGGTTTCAGGAGACCCAGTACTTC
>.|.|TRBV7-2|TRBJ1-2
CASSLARVGGYTF
TGTGCCAGCAGCTTAGCCAGGGTTGGTGGCTACACCTTC
>.|.|TRBV4-3|TRBJ2-3
CASSQELSTDTQYF
TGCGCCAGCAGCCAAGAACTGAGCACAGATACGCAGTATTTT
>TRBD1|.|TRBV2|TRBJ2-5
CASGGTGALGETQYF
TGTGCCAGCGGAGGGACAGGAGCTTTGGGGGAGACCCAGTACTTC
>TRBD1|.|TRBV7-9|TRBJ1-2
CASRGDRNYGYTF
TGTGCCAGCAGGGGGGACAGGAACTATGGCTACACCTTC
>TRBD1|.|TRBV29-1|TRBJ2-5
CSVARGRQETQYF
TGCAGCGTTGCAAGGGGGCGCCAAGAGACCCAGTACTTC
>TRBD1|.|TRBV29-1|TRBJ1-1
CSVVVRGMNTEAFF
TGCAGCGTTGTTGTCAGGGGGATGAACACTGAAGCTTTCTTT
>.|.|TRBV6-5|TRBJ1-1
CASSVSVNTEAFF
TGTGCCAGCAGCGTAAGCGTGAACACTGAAGCTTTCTTT
>.|many|TRBV2|TRBJ1-5
CASRKEHLNQPQHF
TGTGCCAGCAGGAAAGAACATCTCAATCAGCCCCAGCATTTT
>.|.|TRBV9|TRBJ1-5
CASSVGQVFNQPQHF
TGTGCCAGCAGCGTAGGGCAGGTGTTCAATCAGCCCCAGCATTTT
>.|few|TRBV5-1|TRBJ2-3
CASSLVPASTDTQYF
TGCGCCAGCAGCTTGGTTCCAGCTAGCACAGATACGCAGTATTTT
>.|once|TRBV29-1|TRBJ2-7
CSVLPGATHEQYF
TGCAGCGTCCTTCCCGGGGCCACCCACGAGCAGTACTTC
>TRBD1|.|TRBV30|TRBJ2-7
CACRDRGPHEQYF
TGTGCCTGCCGGGACAGGGGGCCTCACGAGCAGTACTTC
>TRBD1|.|TRBV6-6|TRBJ1-5
CASSDRELNQPQHF
TGTGCCAGCAGCGACAGGGAGTTGAATCAGCCCCAGCATTTT
>.|.|TRBV30|TRBJ1-3
CAWSRGSSGNTIYF
TGTGCCTGGAGTAGGGGAAGCTCTGGAAACACCATATATTTT
>TRBD1|.|TRBV7-9|TRBJ1-1
CASSYGMDRATEAFF
TGTGCCAGCAGCTATGGGATGGACAGGGCCACTGAAGCTTTCTTT
>.|.|TRBV7-9|TRBJ2-7
CASSLDSAYEQYF
TGTGCCAGCAGCTTAGACTCAGCCTACGAGCAGTACTTC
>TRBD1|.|TRBV25-1|TRBJ1-1
CASSPSDRARTEAFF
TGTGCCAGCAGCCCCTCCGACAGGGCGAGGACTGAAGCTTTCTTT
>.|few|TRBV27|TRBJ1-6
CASSLDAFGPLHF
TGTGCCAGCAGTTTGGACGCTTTTGGACCCCTCCACTTT
>.|.|TRBV5-1|TRBJ2-3
CASSLRGVSTDTQYF
TGCGCCAGCAGCTTACGGGGTGTCAGCACAGATACGCAGTATTTT
>.|few|TRBV29-1|TRBJ1-2
CSVGRGKNYGYTF
TGCAGCGTTGGTCGTGGGAAAAACTATGGCTACACCTTC
>TRBD2|.|TRBV7-2|TRBJ2-1
CASSLLSAAGGEQFF
TGTGCCAGCAGCTTATTGTCGGCGGCGGGGGGTGAGCAGTTCTTC
>.|.|TRBV13|TRBJ1-2
CASSSRDSFYGYTF
TGTGCCAGCAGCTCCCGGGACTCTTTCTATGGCTACACCTTC
>.|.|TRBV29-1|TRBJ1-2
CSVEGPSYGYTF
TGCAGCGTTGAAGGACCGAGCTATGGCTACACCTTC
>.|.|TRBV2|TRBJ1-4
CASSAQLNEKLFF
TGTGCCAGCAGTGCGCAGCTTAATGAAAAACTGTTTTTT
>.|.|TRBV14|TRBJ1-1
CASSHYRATEAFF
TGTGCCAGCAGCCACTACAGGGCGACTGAAGCTTTCTTT